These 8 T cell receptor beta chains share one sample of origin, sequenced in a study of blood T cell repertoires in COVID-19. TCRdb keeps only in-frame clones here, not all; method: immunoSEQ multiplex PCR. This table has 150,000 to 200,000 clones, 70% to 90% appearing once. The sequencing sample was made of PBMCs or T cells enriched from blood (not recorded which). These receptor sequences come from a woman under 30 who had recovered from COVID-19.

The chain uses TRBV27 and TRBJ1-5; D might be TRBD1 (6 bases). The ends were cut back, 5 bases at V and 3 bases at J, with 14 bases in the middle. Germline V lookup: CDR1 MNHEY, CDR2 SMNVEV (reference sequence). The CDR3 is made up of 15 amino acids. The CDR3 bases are TGTGCCAGCAGTCGCGGGGGCAGGGACAATCAGCCCCAGCATTTT. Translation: CASSRGGRDNQPQHF.

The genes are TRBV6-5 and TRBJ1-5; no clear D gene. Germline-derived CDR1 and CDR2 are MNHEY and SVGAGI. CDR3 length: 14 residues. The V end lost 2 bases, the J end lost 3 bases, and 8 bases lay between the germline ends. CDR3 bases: TGTGCCAGCAGTTACAGAGGGAACAATCAGCCCCAGCATTTT. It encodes CASSYRGNNQPQHF.

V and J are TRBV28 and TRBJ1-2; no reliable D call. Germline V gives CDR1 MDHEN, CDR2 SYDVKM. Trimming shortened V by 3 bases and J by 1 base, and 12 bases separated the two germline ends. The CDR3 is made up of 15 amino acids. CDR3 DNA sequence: TGTGCCAGCAGTTTCTACACCGGCGGTAACTATGGCTACACCTTC. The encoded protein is CASSFYTGGNYGYTF.

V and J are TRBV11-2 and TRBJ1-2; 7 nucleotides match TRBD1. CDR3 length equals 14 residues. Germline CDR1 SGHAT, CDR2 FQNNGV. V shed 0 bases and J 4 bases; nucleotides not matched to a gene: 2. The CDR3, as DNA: TGTGCCAGCAGCTTAGAAGAGGGGGCCTATGGCTACACCTTC. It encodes CASSLEEGAYGYTF.

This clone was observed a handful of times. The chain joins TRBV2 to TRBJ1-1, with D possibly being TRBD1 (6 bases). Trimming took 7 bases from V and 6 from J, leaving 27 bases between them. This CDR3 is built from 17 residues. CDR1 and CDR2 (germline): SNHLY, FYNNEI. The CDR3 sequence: CASTLGQGWNPYAEAFF. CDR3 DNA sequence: TGTGCCAGCACCTTAGGTCAGGGGTGGAATCCTTACGCTGAAGCTTTCTTT.

DNA for the CDR3: TGTGCCAGCAGCTTTACTCCGGGACAGGGACGTTCACCCCTCCACTTT. This codes for CASSFTPGQGRSPLHF. The chain recombines TRBV11-2 with TRBJ1-6, with 9 nucleotides matching TRBD1. The V and J ends lost 3 bases and 9 bases, in that order; junction bases with no gene match: 9. Germline loops: CDR1 SGHAT, CDR2 FQNNGV. This CDR3 has 16 amino acids.

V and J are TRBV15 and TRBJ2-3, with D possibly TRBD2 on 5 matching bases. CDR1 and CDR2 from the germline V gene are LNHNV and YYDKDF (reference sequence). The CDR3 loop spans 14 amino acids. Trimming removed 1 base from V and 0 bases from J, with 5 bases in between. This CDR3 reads CATSRGGSTDTQYF. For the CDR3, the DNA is TGTGCCACCAGCAGAGGCGGGAGCACAGATACGCAGTATTTT.

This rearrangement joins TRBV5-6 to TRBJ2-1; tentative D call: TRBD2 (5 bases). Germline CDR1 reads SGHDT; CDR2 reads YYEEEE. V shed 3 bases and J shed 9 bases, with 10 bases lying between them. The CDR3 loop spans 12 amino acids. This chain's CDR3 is CASSSAGIEQFF. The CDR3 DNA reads TGTGCCAGCAGCTCCGCCGGGATTGAGCAGTTCTTC. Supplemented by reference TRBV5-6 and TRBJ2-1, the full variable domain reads DAGVTQSPTHLIKTRGQQVTLRCSPKSGHDTVSWYQQALGQGPQFIFQYYEEEERQRGNFPDRFSGHQFPNYSSELNVNALLLGDSALYLCASSSAGIEQFFGPGTRLTVL.